This T cell receptor beta chain stems from a study of control samples from healthy donors and cancer patients. The V and J ends lost 4 bases and 4 bases respectively, with 16 bases between them. Per the germline V gene, CDR1 is LNHDA and CDR2 is SQIVND (reference sequence). The length of the CDR3 is 15 residues. Here immunoSEQ multiplex PCR was the method, and the copy in TCRdb shows in-frame clones only, minus some. The table has about 59,000 clones, more than 85% seen once. The chain combines TRBV19 with TRBJ1-1, with a possible D match to TRBD1 (5 bases). The sequenced sample was PBMCs. This clonotype was obtained from a man aged 40-55 years with colorectal cancer. The CDR3 DNA follows: TGTGCCAGTAGTACCCCGGACATTATAAGCACTGAAGCTTTCTTT. This gives the protein CASSTPDIISTEAFF. The full variable domain, in which reference TRBV19 and TRBJ1-1 provide the parts outside the CDR3, is DGGITQSPKYLFRKEGQNVTLSCEQNLNHDAMYWYRQDPGQGLRLIYYSQIVNDFQKGDIAEGYSVSREKKESFPLTVTSAQKNPTAFYLCASSTPDIISTEAFFGQGTRLTVV.